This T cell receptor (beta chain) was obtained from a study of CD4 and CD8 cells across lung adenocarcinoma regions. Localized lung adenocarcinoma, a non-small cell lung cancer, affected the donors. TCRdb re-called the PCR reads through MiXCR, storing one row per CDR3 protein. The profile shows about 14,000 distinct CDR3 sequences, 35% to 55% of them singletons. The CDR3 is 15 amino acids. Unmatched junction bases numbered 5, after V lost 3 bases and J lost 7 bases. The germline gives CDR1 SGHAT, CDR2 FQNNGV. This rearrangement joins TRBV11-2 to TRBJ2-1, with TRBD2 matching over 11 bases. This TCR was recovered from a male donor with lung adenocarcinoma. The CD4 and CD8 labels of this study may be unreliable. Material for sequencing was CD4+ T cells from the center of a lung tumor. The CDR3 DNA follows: TGTGCCAGCAGCTTTACTAGCGGGAGTCATAATGAGCAGTTCTTC. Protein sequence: CASSFTSGSHNEQFF.